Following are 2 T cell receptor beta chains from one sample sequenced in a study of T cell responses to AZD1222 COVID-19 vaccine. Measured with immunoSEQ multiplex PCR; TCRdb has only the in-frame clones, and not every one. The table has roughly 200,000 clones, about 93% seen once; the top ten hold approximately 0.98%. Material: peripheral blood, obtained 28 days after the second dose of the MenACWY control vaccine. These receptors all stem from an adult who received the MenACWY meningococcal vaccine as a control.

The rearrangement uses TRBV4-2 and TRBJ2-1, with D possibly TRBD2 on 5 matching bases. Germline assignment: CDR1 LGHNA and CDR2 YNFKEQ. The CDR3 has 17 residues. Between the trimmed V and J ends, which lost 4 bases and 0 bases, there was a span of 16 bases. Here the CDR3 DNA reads TGTGCCAGCAGCCCCACGAGGGCCTCAGGCTCCTACAATGAGCAGTTCTTC. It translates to CASSPTRASGSYNEQFF.

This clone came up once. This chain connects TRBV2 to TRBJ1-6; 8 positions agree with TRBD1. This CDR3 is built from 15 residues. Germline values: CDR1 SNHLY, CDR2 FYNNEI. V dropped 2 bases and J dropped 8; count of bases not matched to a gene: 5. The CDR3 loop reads CASSERTGRDSPLHF. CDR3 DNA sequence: TGTGCCAGCAGTGAACGGACAGGGAGGGATTCACCCCTCCACTTT.